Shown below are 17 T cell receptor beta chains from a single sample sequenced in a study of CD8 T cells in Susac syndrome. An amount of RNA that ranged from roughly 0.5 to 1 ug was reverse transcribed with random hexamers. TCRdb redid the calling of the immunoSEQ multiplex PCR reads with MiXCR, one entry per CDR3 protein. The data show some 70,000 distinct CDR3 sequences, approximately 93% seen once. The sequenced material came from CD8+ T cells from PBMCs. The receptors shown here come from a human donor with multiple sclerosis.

In DNA, the CDR3 is TGCAGCGTTGAGGAGGGCCCGCCCCTATACGAGCAGTACTTC. Its translation: CSVEEGPPLYEQYF. The chain employs TRBV29-1 and TRBJ2-7; the D gene is possibly TRBD2 (6 bases). CDR3 length equals 14 residues. Germline V gene data show CDR1 as SQVTM and CDR2 as ANQGSEA. Trimming cost V 3 bases and J 4 bases, with 16 bases left between them.

The DNA for the CDR3 is TGTGCCAGCAGCCCCAAGGGGGACGGACCCTACGAGCAGTACTTC. Protein sequence: CASSPKGDGPYEQYF. J is TRBJ2-7 and V is TRBV7-9, with a tentative D call TRBD1 (6 bases). Between the trimmed V and J ends, which lost 5 bases and 2 bases, there was a span of 16 bases. The CDR3 has 15 residues. Germline V lookup: CDR1 SEHNR, CDR2 FQNEAQ (reference sequence). The entire variable domain, with the rest obtained from reference TRBV7-9 and TRBJ2-7, is as follows: DTGVSQNPRHKITKRGQNVTFRCDPISEHNRLYWYRQTLGQGPEFLTYFQNEAQLEKSRLLSDRFSAERPKGSFSTLEIQRTEQGDSAMYLCASSPKGDGPYEQYFGPGTRLTVT.

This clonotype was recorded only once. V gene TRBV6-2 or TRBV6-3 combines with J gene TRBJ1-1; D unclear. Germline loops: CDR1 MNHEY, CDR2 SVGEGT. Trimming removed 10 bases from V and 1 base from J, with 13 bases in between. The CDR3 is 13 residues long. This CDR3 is CATTFTRNTEAFF. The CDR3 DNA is TGTGCCACCACATTCACCCGGAACACTGAAGCTTTCTTT.

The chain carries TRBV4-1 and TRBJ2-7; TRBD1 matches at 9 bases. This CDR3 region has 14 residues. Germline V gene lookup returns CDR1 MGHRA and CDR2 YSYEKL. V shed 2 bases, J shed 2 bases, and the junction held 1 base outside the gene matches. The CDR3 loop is CASSQRQGAYEQYF. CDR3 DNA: TGCGCCAGCAGCCAACGACAGGGGGCCTACGAGCAGTACTTC.

The CDR3 here is CASRGLAGGPYEQFF. The CDR3 DNA follows: TGTGCCAGCAGGGGACTAGCGGGAGGACCTTATGAGCAGTTCTTC. The J gene is TRBJ2-1, the V gene TRBV6-2 or TRBV6-3, with 15 positions matching TRBD2. Germline V CDR1 and CDR2: MNHEY, SVGEGT. Losses at the gene ends were 6 bases for V and 8 bases for J; bases not matched to a gene: 5. The CDR3 has 15 residues.

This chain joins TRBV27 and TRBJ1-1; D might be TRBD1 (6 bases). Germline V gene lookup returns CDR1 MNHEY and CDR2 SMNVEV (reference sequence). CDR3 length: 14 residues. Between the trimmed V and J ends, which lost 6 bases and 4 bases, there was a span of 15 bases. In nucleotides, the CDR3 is TGTGCCAGCAGACCAGGGGTTCGTGGCACTGAAGCTTTCTTT. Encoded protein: CASRPGVRGTEAFF.

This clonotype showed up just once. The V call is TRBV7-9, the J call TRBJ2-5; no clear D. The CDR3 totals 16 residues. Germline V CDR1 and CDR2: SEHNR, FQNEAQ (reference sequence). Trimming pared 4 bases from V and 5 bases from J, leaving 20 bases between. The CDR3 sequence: CASSSPLDGSMETQYF. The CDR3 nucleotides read TGTGCCAGCAGCTCCCCCCTGGACGGTAGTATGGAGACCCAGTACTTC.

Here the CDR3 reads CASSILAGDNEQFF. CDR3 bases: TGTGCCAGTAGTATCTTAGCGGGAGACAATGAGCAGTTCTTC. The chain uses TRBV19 and TRBJ2-1; 9 bases align to TRBD2. V trimming: 3 bases; J trimming: 5 bases; junction bases outside the gene matches: 2. CDR1 is LNHDA, CDR2 SQIVND, per germline (reference sequence). The CDR3 runs 14 residues.

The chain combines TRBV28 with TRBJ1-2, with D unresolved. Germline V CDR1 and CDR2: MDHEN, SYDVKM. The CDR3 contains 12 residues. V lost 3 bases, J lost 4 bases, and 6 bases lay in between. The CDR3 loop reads CASSFQTYGYTF. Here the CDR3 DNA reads TGTGCCAGCAGTTTCCAGACCTATGGCTACACCTTC.

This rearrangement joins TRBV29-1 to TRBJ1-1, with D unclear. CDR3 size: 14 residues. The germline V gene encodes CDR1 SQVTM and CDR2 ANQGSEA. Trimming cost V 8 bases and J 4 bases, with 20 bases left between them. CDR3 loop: CSSLGTAMSTEAFF. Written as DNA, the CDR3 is TGCAGCTCGCTAGGAACGGCGATGAGCACTGAAGCTTTCTTT.

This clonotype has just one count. CDR3 protein: CSGSGGTTGEAFF. The CDR3 region has the DNA TGCAGCGGCAGTGGCGGGACAACTGGTGAAGCTTTCTTT. The rearrangement joins TRBV29-1 to TRBJ1-1; D might be TRBD1 (6 bases). This CDR3 is built from 13 residues. Germline CDR1 reads SQVTM; CDR2 reads ANQGSEA. V lost 7 bases and J lost 7, with 19 bases in between.

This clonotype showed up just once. The CDR3 protein is CSARDLRSGRAGETQYF. The DNA of the CDR3 is TGCAGTGCTAGAGATCTAAGGAGCGGGAGGGCCGGGGAGACCCAGTACTTC. The chain has TRBV20-1 and TRBJ2-5; TRBD2 aligns across 10 bases. Germline V CDR1 and CDR2: DFQATT, SNEGSKA (reference sequence). The CDR3 consists of 17 residues. Losses at the gene ends were 0 bases for V and 5 bases for J; bases not matched to a gene: 12.

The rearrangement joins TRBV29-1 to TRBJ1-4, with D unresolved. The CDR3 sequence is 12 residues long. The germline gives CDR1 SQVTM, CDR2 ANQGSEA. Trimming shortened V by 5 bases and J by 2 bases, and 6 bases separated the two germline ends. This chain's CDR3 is CSVQLTNEKLFF. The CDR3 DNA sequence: TGCAGCGTTCAGTTGACTAATGAAAAACTGTTTTTT.

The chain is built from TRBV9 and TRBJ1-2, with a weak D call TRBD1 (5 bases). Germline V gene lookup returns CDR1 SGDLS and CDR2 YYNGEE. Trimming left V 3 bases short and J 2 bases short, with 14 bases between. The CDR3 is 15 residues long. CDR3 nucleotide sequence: TGTGCCAGCAGCGGTTGGGACTTTCCCAACTATGGCTACACCTTC. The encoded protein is CASSGWDFPNYGYTF.

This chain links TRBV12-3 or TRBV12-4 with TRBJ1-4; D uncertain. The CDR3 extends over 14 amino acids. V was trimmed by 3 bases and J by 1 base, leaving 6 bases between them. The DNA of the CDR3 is TGTGCCAGCAGTTTTGGGCTAACTAATGAAAAACTGTTTTTT. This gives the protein CASSFGLTNEKLFF.

The CDR3 sequence: CSEAQGIRETQYF. Here the CDR3 DNA reads TGCAGTGAGGCTCAAGGGATCCGAGAGACCCAGTACTTC. The chain combines TRBV20-1 with TRBJ2-5; D is ambiguous. Trimming shortened V by 7 bases and J by 4 bases, and 16 bases separated the two germline ends. The CDR3 totals 13 residues. Germline CDR1 is DFQATT and CDR2 is SNEGSKA (reference sequence).

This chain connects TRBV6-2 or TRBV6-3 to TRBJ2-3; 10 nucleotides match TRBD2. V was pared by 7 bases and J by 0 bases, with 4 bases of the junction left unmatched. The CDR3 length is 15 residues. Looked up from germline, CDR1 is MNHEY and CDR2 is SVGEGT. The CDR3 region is CASTLAGGSTDTQYF. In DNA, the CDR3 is TGTGCCAGCACCTTAGCGGGGGGAAGCACAGATACGCAGTATTTT.